A few counts support the clone carrying this T cell receptor beta chain. A single record per CDR3 protein comes from TCRdb applying MiXCR to the RT-PCR reads. This table holds under 200,000 distinct CDR3 sequences, 24% found once. This entry is derived from a study of patients and donors after allogeneic stem cell transplantation. Per the germline V gene, CDR1 is DFQATT and CDR2 is SNEGSKA (reference sequence). Trimming took 6 bases from V and 4 from J, leaving 15 bases between them. CDR3 length: 13 residues. This clonotype was obtained from a human donor who was either an allogeneic HSCT recipient or a stem cell or donor lymphocyte infusion donor (not recorded which). It is not recorded whose cells these are; they may come from a transplant donor. This chain links TRBV20-1 with TRBJ1-1, with D tentatively TRBD1 (5 bases). Input material: blood, either unsorted or a sorted T cell fraction (not recorded which). The CDR3: CSAPLTDSTEAFF. The CDR3 nucleotides are TGCAGTGCCCCATTGACAGATAGCACTGAAGCTTTCTTT.